This section outlines one TCR beta chain sequence together with its context. The target of this receptor is not known. No base qualities exist here, and no much larger clone lies one base off it. This record belongs to a study of blood T cells in healthy people across ages (dated by TCRdb to about 2015). General notes on the study: In model experiments, template switching captured about one uniquely barcoded TCR beta cDNA molecule for every two T cells. To track age-related changes in TCR beta repertoire diversity, the study relied on deep sequencing normalized with unique cDNA molecular identifiers. The donors were split into four age groups: young (average around 17 years), middle-aged (around 37), aged (roughly 68) and long-lived (approximately 80). To avoid experimental bias, donors of different ages were randomly spread across the sequencing lanes. Two additional independent replicas of 1 million unique cDNA reads from the same blood draw were analyzed for two donors (one aged 18 to 30 and one aged 80 or older).

What the work shows at the level of the full study, not this receptor alone: Because the CMV infection status of the donors was unknown, age-related changes in expanded clonotypes may potentially have been confounded. Estimates of total diversity based on one million sequenced T cells were considered lower bounds and underestimates. The long-lived group showed more naive CD4+ T cells, fewer expanded clones and increased TCR diversity than the aged group, suggesting age selection. As age increased, observed TCR beta diversity per million T cells dropped in a roughly linear way, and a significant reduction was already evident by age about 40. Since profiling was done on bulk unsorted PBMCs, naive and antigen-experienced compartments could not be conclusively compared. There was a strong correlation between observed TCR beta diversity and the percentage of naive T cells measured by flow cytometry.

Taken from the germline V gene, the CDR1 and CDR2 loops are SGHTA and FQGNSA. The CDR3 sequence holds 14 residues, the cysteine and phenylalanine included. Here the CDR3 DNA is all that survives: 42 bases in frame from base 1. From V the trimming removes 5 bases and from J it removes 8 bases, while the gene matches leave 8 bases of the junction unaccounted for. The roughly 39 donors, aged about 6 to 95 years, were systemically healthy Caucasian individuals from Russia. Roughly 11 milliliters of peripheral blood were drawn from each donor into EDTA-treated Vacutainer tubes. PBMCs were isolated by Ficoll-Paque density-gradient centrifugation, with at least 7 million obtained per sample. Trizol reagent was used to extract total RNA from the PBMCs, yielding at least 6 micrograms per sample. For every donor, flow cytometry on a PBMC aliquot measured the percentage of naive CD45RAhigh/CD27high T cells.

Libraries were built with 5' RACE. Data came from an Illumina HiSeq 2500. The second PCR ran for roughly 6 to 11 cycles and used a J-beta primer mix along with a sample-barcoded 5' primer. A unique molecular identifier was introduced onto each TCR beta cDNA molecule by a template-switch 5' adaptor carrying 12 random nucleotides. Each sample yielded at least 3 million CDR3-containing paired-end reads. The Mint cDNA synthesis kit, primed by a TRBC-specific oligonucleotide, was used to synthesize first-strand cDNA from all RNA. Following uracil-DNA glycosylase treatment, all cDNA underwent a first 18-cycle PCR with the universal primers M1SS and BC2_uni_R. As for the authors' bioinformatics: For normalization, 1 million high-quality reads, each with a distinct molecular identifier, were randomly selected from each sample. Reads sharing molecular identifiers were discarded rather than binned into consensus sequences. MiTCR, with a Q25 quality threshold and the strictest error-elimination algorithm, was used for CDR3 identification, clonotype clustering and error correction. A nonparametric unseen species model with Euler transformation was used to estimate a lower bound on total TCR beta diversity. In TCRdb, the public reads were trimmed at Q25 with fastp and aligned with MiXCR, with productive beta chains retained. Rows with a matching CDR3 protein are joined into one entry that keeps the most common DNA and genes. The V and J calls and clone size come from TCRdb's table, not from the authors' own analysis. The sample profile shows roughly 2 million distinct CDR3 sequences; roughly 49% of them were found once. The ten largest clones take up more than 2% of the sample.

The sequencing input was blood. The TCR originated in a woman aged 35 to 49 in good health. The sequence is built from TRBV7-2 and TRBJ1-4, with 7 bases in between that match TRBD1. The CDR3 protein sequence reads: CASSVSRGGEKLFF. The DNA sequence follows: TGTGCCAGCAGCGTTTCCAGGGGGGGAGAAAAACTGTTTTTT.